Below are 16 T cell receptor beta chains sequenced from a single sample in a study of T-cell memory formation after mild COVID-19. Each CDR3 protein gets one entry after TCRdb re-called the 5' RACE reads with MiXCR. The data contain 380,000 or so distinct CDR3 sequences, roughly 14% of them singletons. Sequencing input: PBMCs or a T cell subset sorted from them (not recorded which). The receptors were sampled from a man aged 18 to 30 who had mild COVID-19 (a few samples of this study predate the infection). Cell type and time point are not known.

This clonotype has only a few counts. The V call is TRBV12-3 or TRBV12-4, the J call TRBJ2-3, with 7 bases lining up with TRBD2. This CDR3 spans 15 amino acids. V was pared by 6 bases and J by 4 bases, with 10 bases of the junction left unmatched. CDR3 residues: CASSRESGTADTQYF. CDR3 in DNA: TGTGCCAGCAGCCGGGAGAGCGGGACGGCAGATACGCAGTATTTT.

The chain links TRBV7-2 to TRBJ2-3; 9 nucleotides match TRBD2. Germline CDR1 reads SGHTA; CDR2 reads FQGNSA. The ends lost 1 base at V and 5 bases at J; junction bases unmatched: 4. CDR3 size: 15 residues. The CDR3: CASSLVAGVRDTQYF. CDR3 nucleotide sequence: TGTGCCAGCAGCTTAGTAGCGGGGGTGAGAGATACGCAGTATTTT.

The chain uses TRBV7-2 and TRBJ1-1, with a weak D call TRBD1 (5 bases). This CDR3 is 15 amino acids long. Deletions cut 3 bases from V and 4 bases from J, with 15 bases between. CDR1 SGHTA and CDR2 FQGNSA come from the germline V gene. The CDR3 sequence: CASSLRGRGGTEAFF. The CDR3 DNA is TGTGCCAGCAGCTTGCGGGGTCGGGGCGGCACTGAAGCTTTCTTT.

This clonotype showed up many times. The chain carries TRBV7-2 and TRBJ2-1, with 13 bases aligning to TRBD2. The CDR3 covers 17 residues. Germline V gives CDR1 SGHTA, CDR2 FQGNSA. The V and J ends lost 3 bases and 2 bases, in that order; junction bases with no gene match: 4. CDR3 sequence (DNA): TGTGCCAGCAGCTTCTCGACTAGCGGGGGGCCCTACAATGAGCAGTTCTTC. Translated: CASSFSTSGGPYNEQFF.

The V call is TRBV28, the J call TRBJ1-2; D is uncertain. The CDR3 extends over 14 amino acids. The germline gives CDR1 MDHEN, CDR2 SYDVKM. Between the trimmed V and J ends, which lost 6 bases and 8 bases, there was a span of 19 bases. The CDR3 region has the DNA TGTGCCAGCAGACCGACGGGCCTCGTCCGGGGCTACACCTTC. It specifies CASRPTGLVRGYTF.

In its sample, this clonotype was seen a few times. The rearrangement joins TRBV10-3 to TRBJ1-5; D may be TRBD1 (6 bases). Germline CDR1 reads ENHRY; CDR2 reads SYGVKD. The CDR3 covers 14 residues. V shed 0 bases and J shed 7 bases, with 10 bases lying between them. CDR3 protein: CAISESGGIQPQHF. The DNA for the CDR3 is TGTGCCATCAGTGAGTCAGGGGGTATACAGCCCCAGCATTTT.

This clonotype was observed a handful of times. This chain connects TRBV6-2 or TRBV6-3 to TRBJ2-3; D might be TRBD1 or TRBD2, each matching 5 bases. The ends were cut back, 2 bases at V and 8 bases at J, with 8 bases in the middle. CDR1 is MNHEY and CDR2 is SVGEGT in the germline V gene. The CDR3 is 12 amino acids. The CDR3 DNA follows: TGTGCCAGCAGTTACGCCGGGGCTACGCAGTATTTT. Translation: CASSYAGATQYF.

The chain has TRBV7-6 and TRBJ2-6; TRBD2 is a possible D gene (7 bases). This CDR3 has 18 amino acids. The germline gives CDR1 SGHVS, CDR2 FNYEAQ. V shed 1 base and J shed 0 bases, with 13 bases lying between them. This CDR3 reads CASSLGPRGGSGANVLTF. CDR3 nucleotides: TGTGCCAGCAGCTTAGGGCCAAGGGGGGGCTCTGGGGCCAACGTCCTGACTTTC.

As DNA, the CDR3 is TGTGCCAGCACCATGGGGGGGAATACGCAGTATTTT. Translation: CASTMGGNTQYF. The V and J genes are TRBV12-3 or TRBV12-4 and TRBJ2-3, with 7 bases matching TRBD2. V shed 7 bases and J 7 bases; nucleotides not matched to a gene: 5. The CDR3 is 12 amino acids.

This clonotype was recorded at least ten times. The chain links TRBV7-2 to TRBJ2-7, with D perhaps matching TRBD2 (5 bases). The CDR3 has 14 amino acids. V was pared by 4 bases and J by 4 bases, with 14 bases between. Germline-derived CDR1 and CDR2 are SGHTA and FQGNSA. The CDR3 sequence is CASSSQLGGYEQYF. CDR3 in DNA: TGTGCCAGCAGCTCGCAACTAGGCGGGTACGAGCAGTACTTC.

The chain has TRBV9 and TRBJ2-5; D remains ambiguous. The CDR3 extends over 13 amino acids. The germline V gene encodes CDR1 SGDLS and CDR2 YYNGEE. V was trimmed by 4 bases and J by 4 bases, leaving 11 bases between them. In DNA, the CDR3 is TGTGCCAGCAGCCCAAACCCCGGAGAGACCCAGTACTTC. It codes for CASSPNPGETQYF.

This clonotype has more than one count but fewer than ten. The chain joins TRBV6-6 to TRBJ2-7; 8 bases line up with TRBD1. Germline CDR1 and CDR2: MNHNY and SVGAGI (reference sequence). The CDR3 has 15 residues. The V segment lost 6 bases and the J segment 2 bases; nucleotides outside the gene matches: 9. CDR3: CASRATGERPYEQYF. CDR3 in DNA: TGTGCCAGCAGGGCGACAGGGGAAAGGCCCTACGAGCAGTACTTC.

The chain uses TRBV27 and TRBJ2-7; tentatively, D is TRBD2 (5 bases). The CDR3 length is 15 residues. Germline CDR1 is MNHEY and CDR2 is SMNVEV (reference sequence). The V and J ends lost 3 bases and 4 bases respectively, with 16 bases between them. In DNA form, the CDR3 reads TGTGCCAGCAGTTTTGTTAATGCCCCGGGGTACGAGCAGTACTTC. Protein: CASSFVNAPGYEQYF.

This clonotype was detected ten times or more. The rearrangement uses TRBV7-9 and TRBJ2-5, with D possibly matching TRBD2 (7 bases). CDR3 length: 14 amino acids. The germline V and J ends were trimmed by 0 bases and 5 bases, with 10 bases remaining between them. The V gene's germline CDR1 is SEHNR and CDR2 FQNEAQ (reference sequence). Written as DNA, the CDR3 is TGTGCCAGCAGCTTAGCCGGGGGGCTGGAGACCCAGTACTTC. Amino acid sequence: CASSLAGGLETQYF. Complete variable domain (other parts from reference TRBV7-9 and TRBJ2-5): DTGVSQNPRHKITKRGQNVTFRCDPISEHNRLYWYRQTLGQGPEFLTYFQNEAQLEKSRLLSDRFSAERPKGSFSTLEIQRTEQGDSAMYLCASSLAGGLETQYFGPGTRLLVL.

This clonotype was observed a handful of times. The chain is built from TRBV4-3 and TRBJ2-2, with TRBD1 identical over 7 bases. CDR1 LGHNA and CDR2 YSLEER come from the germline V gene. Losses at the gene ends were 2 bases for V and 3 bases for J; bases not matched to a gene: 3. This CDR3 has 15 amino acids. For the CDR3, the DNA is TGCGCCAGCAGCCAATATACAGGGGACACCGGGGAGCTGTTTTTT. It specifies CASSQYTGDTGELFF.

The sample holds many counts of this clonotype. The chain is built from TRBV7-3 and TRBJ1-2, with TRBD1 matching 7 bases. This CDR3 spans 14 amino acids. CDR1 SGHTA and CDR2 FQGTGA come from the germline V gene. V shed 5 bases and J 4 bases; nucleotides not matched to a gene: 7. The CDR3 DNA is TGTGCCAGCAGCGCAGACCAGGGGGGCTATGGCTACACCTTC. Translation: CASSADQGGYGYTF.